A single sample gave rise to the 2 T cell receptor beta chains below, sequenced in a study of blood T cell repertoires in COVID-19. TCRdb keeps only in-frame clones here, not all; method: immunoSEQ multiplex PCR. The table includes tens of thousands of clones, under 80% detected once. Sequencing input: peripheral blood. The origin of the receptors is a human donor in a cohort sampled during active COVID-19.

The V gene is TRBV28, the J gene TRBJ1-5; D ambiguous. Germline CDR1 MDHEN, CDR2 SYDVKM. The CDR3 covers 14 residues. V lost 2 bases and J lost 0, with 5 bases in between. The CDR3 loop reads CASSLIVSNQPQHF. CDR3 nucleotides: TGTGCCAGCAGTTTAATAGTTAGCAATCAGCCCCAGCATTTT.

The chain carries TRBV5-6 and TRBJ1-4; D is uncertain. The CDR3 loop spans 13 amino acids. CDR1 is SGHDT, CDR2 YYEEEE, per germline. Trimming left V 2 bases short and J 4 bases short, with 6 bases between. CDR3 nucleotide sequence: TGTGCCAGCAGCTTCGGGGATAATGAAAAACTGTTTTTT. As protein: CASSFGDNEKLFF.